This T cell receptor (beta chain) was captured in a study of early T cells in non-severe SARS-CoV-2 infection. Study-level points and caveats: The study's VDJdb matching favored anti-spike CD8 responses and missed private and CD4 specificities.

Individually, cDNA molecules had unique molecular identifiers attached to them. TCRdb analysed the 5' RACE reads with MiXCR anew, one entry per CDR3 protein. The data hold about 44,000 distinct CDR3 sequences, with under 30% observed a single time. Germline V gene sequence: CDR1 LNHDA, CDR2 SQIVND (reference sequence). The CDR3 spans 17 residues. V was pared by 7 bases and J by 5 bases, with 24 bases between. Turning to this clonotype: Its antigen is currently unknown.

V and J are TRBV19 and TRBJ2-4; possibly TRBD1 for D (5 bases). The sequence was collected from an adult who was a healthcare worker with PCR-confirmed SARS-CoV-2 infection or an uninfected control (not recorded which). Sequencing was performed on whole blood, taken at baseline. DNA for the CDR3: TGTGCCAGTACCCACGGCAGGGAAACGCCAACCCAAAACATTCAGTACTTC. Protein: CASTHGRETPTQNIQYF.